This T cell receptor (beta chain) was sequenced during a study of OX40 agonist ivuxolimab in advanced cancers. Germline lookup yields CDR1 GTSNPN and CDR2 SVGIG (reference sequence). Trimming took 0 bases from V and 0 from J, leaving 15 bases between them. The CDR3 runs to 16 residues. The protocol was immunoSEQ multiplex PCR, while the TCRdb copy is restricted to in-frame clones and leaves out a portion. The profile shows around 80,000 clones, approximately 87% of them singletons. This sequence was found in an adult with an advanced solid tumor such as melanoma, head and neck, liver or kidney cancer. V gene TRBV30 combines with J gene TRBJ2-7, with D unclear. Specimen: CD4+ or CD8+ T cells sorted from blood, collected in a trial of the OX40 agonist ivuxolimab. The CDR3 DNA is TGTGCCTGGAGTGTAGTGGTTTTCCTCAGCTCCTACGAGCAGTACTTC. Its protein is CAWSVVVFLSSYEQYF.